This T cell receptor (beta chain) was identified during a study of T cell responses to AZD1222 COVID-19 vaccine. Study-wide findings and caveats: Donors were chiefly white British, with a greater number of females, and clonal diversity was perhaps underestimated. Spike as a whole was targeted by vaccine-associated CD4 TCRs, dominant at 160-218 and 743-854.

This clone was observed a handful of times. What it binds is not known. Assay used: immunoSEQ multiplex PCR; TCRdb lists only in-frame clones, some missing. The sample has about 120,000 clones, over 75% seen once. Trimming took off 0 bases at V and 4 bases at J, with 9 bases between the two ends. CDR1 MGHRA and CDR2 YSYEKL come from the germline V gene. The CDR3 runs to 14 residues. This TCR was recovered from an adult in good health. Source: peripheral blood, taken on day 0 of AZD1222 vaccination. The chain links TRBV4-1 to TRBJ1-2; no clear D. For the CDR3, the DNA is TGCGCCAGCAGCCAAGATCCAAGCGGCTATGGCTACACCTTC. Translated: CASSQDPSGYGYTF.